The source of this T cell receptor beta chain is a study of regulatory T cells in long-lasting Graves disease (dated by TCRdb to the early 2020s). Background for the entire study: Newly diagnosed Graves' disease patients had taken antithyroid drugs for less than 3 months. Persistent Graves' disease patients were compared with newly diagnosed Graves' disease patients by peripheral blood TCR sequencing and RNA sequencing. The study took place in China and was registered as a clinical trial. A total of 33 samples were covered by TCR sequencing, comprising some 13 persistent and roughly 20 newly diagnosed Graves' disease patients.

Study-wide conclusions, independent of this receptor: Sequencing and analysis were restricted to the TCR beta chain. Persistent Graves' disease patients showed lower TCR Shannon entropy and fewer highly expanded clones than newly diagnosed patients, suggesting clonal expansion. Preferential use of TRBV28, TRBJ1-2 and TRBJ2-5 was observed in persistent disease, whereas TRBV20-1 and TRBJ2-1 were favored in newly diagnosed disease. Patients with persistent disease shared more public clonotypes (fewer than 3,000) than newly diagnosed patients did (around 980). As a limitation, the authors acknowledged that the small sample size may reduce accuracy. The study examined only peripheral blood because the primary lesion, thyroid tissue, could not be accessed.

The method was multiplex PCR. Instrument on record: Illumina HiSeq 4000. TCR beta libraries were built with iRepertoire HTBI primers and Arm-PCR amplification of CDR3 regions. Before sequencing, the PCR products underwent gel purification. From the authors' description of their analysis: A total of some 60 TRBV and some 13 TRBJ segments were identified across samples and were used for gene usage analysis of CDR3 amino acid clonotypes. Filtered high-quality paired reads were merged into contigs using COPE and FqMerger. BLAST was used to align contigs to IMGT TRBV, TRBD and TRBJ reference genes, with CDR3 defined following IMGT. Highly expanded clones were defined as clonotypes with a frequency above 0.1%. Repertoire diversity was measured by Shannon entropy, and V-J evenness by the Gini coefficient. A clonotype found in more than one individual was treated as public. The public sequencing data were trimmed at Q25 with fastp and processed into clonotypes with MiXCR by TCRdb, which kept only in-frame beta chains. Every CDR3 protein is listed once, alongside the most common genes and DNA of its rows. These V and J calls originate from TCRdb's pipeline instead of the authors' own analysis. In this sample the table shows 500,000 or so distinct CDR3 sequences, about 16% of which occur a single time. The ten largest make up approximately 25% of the sample.

The germline V end is reduced by 6 bases and the J end by 0 bases; junction bases left unmatched: 7. CDR1 LNHDA and CDR2 SQIVND are derived from the germline V gene (reference sequence). The CDR3 measures 16 amino acids from cysteine to phenylalanine. CDR3 DNA only is kept here, 48 bases in frame from base 1. Sample time point, as interpreted from the label and publication: newly diagnosed GD, antithyroid drugs for less than 3 months. RNA was extracted from PBMCs in TRIzol for both TCR sequencing and RNA sequencing. The diagnosis of Graves' disease followed American Thyroid Association guidelines. Patients for the study were recruited at an endocrinology department in Xi'an, China. Each patient gave about 10 milliliters of peripheral blood, collected in an EDTA anticoagulant tube. Ficoll Paque Plus density gradient separation was used to isolate PBMCs, and no further T cell sorting was done. An Agilent 2100 Bioanalyzer and agarose gel were used to assess RNA quality, and a NanoDrop 2000 was used to measure RNA concentration.

About this clonotype: Its antigen remains undetermined. Base qualities were left out, and no much larger clone turns up one base away.

This sample was shared with a second study, whose subject was T cells in Graves' hyperthyroidism and ophthalmopathy. The second paper states: Graves' hyperthyroidism was defined as stable when no progression to ophthalmopathy occurred over 18 months of follow-up. The hyperthyroidism patients were between 18 and 65 years old and newly diagnosed, with a disease duration of less than 2 months. The study excluded patients with uncontrolled infections, other autoimmune diseases, pregnancy or lactation. Diagnoses were established on the basis of clinical symptoms, serum thyroxine and TRAb, thyroid ultrasound, and orbital computed tomography. The first round of RT-PCR for the TCR CDR3 was performed with the HTBI primer set and the Qiagen OneStep RT-PCR kit. Most expanded thyroid clonotypes (frequency above 0.001) were also detected in blood, suggesting blood repertoires may reflect thyroid immune responses. Ophthalmopathy was separated from stable hyperthyroidism by a 13 V-J signature model, with over 85% sensitivity and about 81% specificity obtained in cross-validation and 80%/75% obtained in testing. During validation, the model predicted progression to ophthalmopathy a median of roughly 7.1 months ahead of onset, with more than 60% sensitivity and about 75% specificity. To identify TCR V-J signatures that set the groups apart, the researchers used a discovery cohort of 90 to 100 patients, made up of under 50 with Graves' ophthalmopathy and around 58 with stable Graves' hyperthyroidism. Prospective prediction of ophthalmopathy was tested in an independent validation cohort of 18 to 20 hyperthyroidism patients and 15 to 17 patients who later progressed to ophthalmopathy. The 75 to 100 discovery patients were randomly divided into training and test sets at a 7:3 ratio. Thyroid tissue and blood T-cell repertoires from several Graves' hyperthyroidism patients were also compared in the study. Once sampling was done, hyperthyroidism patients were given methimazole at a starting dose of 30 mg daily, whereas ophthalmopathy patients were given high-dose intravenous methylprednisolone. Libraries were constructed in a second round of multiplex PCR, after which size selection and purification were performed. The libraries were sequenced on an Illumina HiSeq2000 using paired-end 100 bp reads. SOAPnuke was used to process the raw data, throwing out any read that contained adapters or uncalled bases, had a mean Phred below 15, or lacked an exact constant-primer or identifier match. High-quality paired reads were merged with COPE v1.2.5, and unique nucleotide sequences were defined as clonotypes. MiTCR v1.1 was used to align clonotypes to the IMGT TRBV, TRBD and TRBJ reference segments. The analysis included only V-J combinations with a frequency above 0.0001, which together covered 99% to 99.2% of the repertoires. The TCS score was defined as the ratio of F50 (clonal expansion) to E x V (chaos), calculated using BLOSUM62-based TCRdist between CDR3 peptides within each V-J. Welch's t-statistics and random forest reduced just over 500 V-J features to some 14, which were used in a naive Bayes classifier (R e1071). No statistical method was used to fix the sample size in advance, and group allocation was not hidden from the investigators. According to the paper, TCR Vbeta CDR3 sequencing was carried out on 120 to 150 peripheral blood samples, which came from fewer than 50 ophthalmopathy, around 74 hyperthyroidism and 17 progressor patients.

The sequencing used peripheral blood mononuclear cells (PBMCs), collected at new diagnosis, from a patient treated with antithyroid drugs. This sequence originates from a woman aged 40-65 years with Graves disease. Donor details come from another sample of the same person, matched by shared clones. This sequence uses TRBV19 and TRBJ2-2, and 7 bases in between align with TRBD1. CDR3 sequence: CASSSGTAPNTGELFF. The sequenced DNA: TGTGCCAGTAGCTCCGGGACAGCCCCGAACACCGGGGAGCTGTTTTTT.